Listed below are T cell receptor beta chains from one sample, sequenced in a study of T cell responses to AZD1222 COVID-19 vaccine. Using immunoSEQ multiplex PCR, the repertoire was profiled, and TCRdb retains in-frame clones only, with some absent. The table records roughly 150,000 clones, approximately 93% of them present only once. Sequencing was performed on peripheral blood, taken 28 days after the second AZD1222 dose. The receptors come from an adult who received the AZD1222 COVID-19 vaccine. CDR3s include the opening cysteine and the closing phenylalanine or tryptophan. D genes are given only for firm matches. Size tells how often a clone was seen (once, few, many) or the class of an expanded clone, and some rows leave it out.

size: .
V: TRBV7-2
J: TRBJ2-3
length: 14
D: .
CDR3: CASSLGGGLSTQYF
DNA: TGTGCCAGCAGCTTAGGAGGTGGATTGAGTACGCAGTATTTT

size: .
V: TRBV24-1
J: TRBJ1-1
length: 11
D: .
CDR3: CATSEGLEAFF
DNA: TGTGCCACCAGTGAAGGACTGGAAGCTTTCTTT

size: .
V: TRBV19
J: TRBJ1-1
length: 12
D: .
CDR3: CASTGPYTEAFF
DNA: TGTGCCAGTACCGGGCCGTACACTGAAGCTTTCTTT

size: few
V: TRBV10-3
J: TRBJ1-6
length: 14
D: .
CDR3: CAISEGDSNSPLHF
DNA: TGTGCCATCAGTGAGGGCGACTCCAATTCACCCCTCCACTTT

size: once
V: TRBV3-1/TRBV3-2
J: TRBJ2-7
length: 15
D: TRBD2
CDR3: CASSQGSSGSYEQYF
DNA: TGTGCCAGCAGCCAAGGTTCTAGCGGTTCCTACGAGCAGTACTTC

size: once
V: TRBV6-1
J: TRBJ1-2
length: 13
D: .
CDR3: CASSERSPYGYTF
DNA: TGTGCCAGCAGTGAACGTAGCCCCTATGGCTACACCTTC

size: .
V: TRBV10-3
J: TRBJ2-1
length: 17
D: TRBD2
CDR3: CAISAPLGTSGNNEQFF
DNA: TGTGCCATCAGCGCCCCCCTGGGGACTAGCGGGAACAATGAGCAGTTCTTC

size: .
V: TRBV27
J: TRBJ1-4
length: 15
D: .
CDR3: CASSLNPGIREKLFF
DNA: TGTGCCAGCAGTTTAAACCCAGGGATTAGGGAAAAACTGTTTTTT

size: .
V: TRBV5-1
J: TRBJ1-2
length: 14
D: .
CDR3: CASSLEVAGYGYTF
DNA: TGCGCCAGCAGCTTGGAAGTGGCAGGGTATGGCTACACCTTC

size: .
V: TRBV7-2
J: TRBJ2-2
length: 15
D: TRBD1
CDR3: CASRKDRGGNGELFF
DNA: TGTGCCAGCAGGAAGGACAGGGGAGGGAACGGGGAGCTGTTTTTT

size: .
V: TRBV20-1
J: TRBJ2-1
length: 16
D: TRBD2
CDR3: CSASNLAGGVRSEQFF
DNA: TGCAGTGCTAGTAACCTAGCGGGAGGGGTACGTAGTGAGCAGTTCTTC

size: .
V: TRBV16
J: TRBJ2-1
length: 14
D: .
CDR3: CASSQSGGYNEQFF
DNA: TGTGCCAGCAGCCAGTCCGGGGGCTACAATGAGCAGTTCTTC

size: .
V: TRBV9
J: TRBJ2-7
length: 14
D: .
CDR3: CASSVDLGNYEQYF
DNA: TGTGCCAGCAGCGTAGACCTCGGGAACTACGAGCAGTACTTC

size: .
V: TRBV18
J: TRBJ1-1
length: 15
D: .
CDR3: CASSPLPGEGTEAFF
DNA: TGTGCCAGCTCACCACTGCCGGGTGAGGGGACTGAAGCTTTCTTT

size: .
V: TRBV12-5
J: TRBJ1-3
length: 14
D: .
CDR3: CASGAGGWGNTIYF
DNA: TGTGCTAGTGGTGCGGGGGGCTGGGGAAACACCATATATTTT

size: .
V: TRBV7-2
J: TRBJ2-7
length: 13
D: .
CDR3: CATSLSGYYEQYF
DNA: TGTGCCACCTCGCTCTCAGGGTACTACGAGCAGTACTTC

size: .
V: TRBV24-1
J: TRBJ2-6
length: 15
D: .
CDR3: CATSEAEPGANVLTF
DNA: TGTGCCACCAGTGAGGCGGAGCCTGGGGCCAACGTCCTGACTTTC

size: .
V: TRBV27
J: TRBJ1-1
length: 14
D: TRBD1
CDR3: CASSTTGIGAEAFF
DNA: TGTGCCAGCAGTACGACAGGGATCGGCGCTGAAGCTTTCTTT

size: .
V: TRBV15
J: TRBJ1-5
length: 17
D: .
CDR3: CATSRDLSGSSNQPQHF
DNA: TGTGCCACCAGCAGAGATCTTTCAGGGTCGAGCAATCAGCCCCAGCATTTT

size: .
V: TRBV5-1
J: TRBJ2-5
length: 17
D: TRBD2
CDR3: CASSGLTSGVYQETQYF
DNA: TGCGCCAGCAGCGGATTGACTAGCGGGGTGTACCAAGAGACCCAGTACTTC

size: .
V: TRBV6-2/TRBV6-3
J: TRBJ2-1
length: 12
D: .
CDR3: CASSARYNEQFF
DNA: TGTGCCAGCAGTGCACGCTACAATGAGCAGTTCTTC

size: .
V: TRBV7-2
J: TRBJ1-2
length: 12
D: .
CDR3: CASSLTVLSYTF
DNA: TGTGCCAGCAGCTTAACCGTCCTGAGCTACACCTTC

size: .
V: TRBV27
J: TRBJ1-2
length: 15
D: .
CDR3: CASSPSSGARHGYTF
DNA: TGTGCCAGCAGTCCGTCGTCGGGGGCGCGACATGGCTACACCTTC

size: .
V: TRBV6-2/TRBV6-3
J: TRBJ2-5
length: 14
D: .
CDR3: CASSYQRDWETQYF
DNA: TGTGCCAGCAGTTACCAAAGAGATTGGGAGACCCAGTACTTC

size: few
V: TRBV7-2
J: TRBJ1-1
length: 15
D: .
CDR3: CASSLVAEMNTEAFF
DNA: TGTGCCAGCAGCTTAGTAGCAGAGATGAACACTGAAGCTTTCTTT

size: .
V: TRBV2
J: TRBJ1-1
length: 15
D: .
CDR3: CASSEDWQAIGEAFF
DNA: TGTGCCAGCAGTGAAGATTGGCAGGCGATTGGAGAGGCTTTCTTT

size: .
V: TRBV25-1
J: TRBJ1-5
length: 15
D: .
CDR3: CASSESGDIDQPQHF
DNA: TGTGCCAGCAGTGAATCTGGGGATATCGATCAGCCCCAGCATTTT

size: .
V: TRBV15
J: TRBJ1-1
length: 13
D: TRBD1
CDR3: CATTDRLNTEAFF
DNA: TGTGCCACCACGGACAGGTTGAACACTGAAGCTTTCTTT

size: .
V: TRBV11-2
J: TRBJ1-2
length: 16
D: TRBD1
CDR3: CASSLLAQGARGGYTF
DNA: TGTGCCAGCAGCTTATTAGCACAGGGGGCGCGGGGTGGCTACACCTTC

size: .
V: TRBV11-2
J: TRBJ2-1
length: 14
D: .
CDR3: CASSLGTVYNEQFF
DNA: TGTGCCAGCAGCTTAGGGACAGTGTACAATGAGCAGTTCTTC

size: once
V: TRBV18
J: TRBJ2-1
length: 14
D: TRBD2
CDR3: CASSLTSGRDEQFF
DNA: TGTGCCAGCTCGTTAACTAGCGGGAGGGATGAGCAGTTCTTC

size: once
V: TRBV5-4
J: TRBJ1-1
length: 13
D: .
CDR3: CASMRGGEPEAFF
DNA: TGTGCCAGCATGAGGGGGGGGGAGCCTGAAGCTTTCTTT

size: .
V: TRBV5-1
J: TRBJ2-5
length: 14
D: .
CDR3: CASSLEGLGETQYF
DNA: TGCGCCAGCAGCTTGGAAGGCCTGGGAGAGACCCAGTACTTC

size: .
V: TRBV7-3
J: TRBJ2-2
length: 16
D: .
CDR3: CASSAPGRDEAGELFF
DNA: TGTGCCAGCAGCGCCCCAGGGCGGGATGAGGCCGGGGAGCTGTTTTTT

size: once
V: TRBV19
J: TRBJ2-3
length: 15
D: .
CDR3: CASRGRDSSTDTQYF
DNA: TGTGCCAGTAGAGGAAGGGATTCTAGCACAGATACGCAGTATTTT

size: once
V: TRBV19
J: TRBJ2-3
length: 18
D: TRBD1
CDR3: CASSVLGTGGPRADTQYF
DNA: TGTGCCAGTAGTGTTCTCGGGACAGGGGGACCAAGGGCAGATACGCAGTATTTT

size: .
V: TRBV7-9
J: TRBJ2-1
length: 12
D: .
CDR3: CASNDWANEQFF
DNA: TGTGCCAGCAACGACTGGGCCAATGAGCAGTTCTTC

size: .
V: TRBV29-1
J: TRBJ1-1
length: 13
D: .
CDR3: CSVQGGMNTEAFF
DNA: TGCAGCGTCCAAGGGGGTATGAACACTGAAGCTTTCTTT

size: .
V: TRBV2
J: TRBJ1-4
length: 15
D: .
CDR3: CASTRGGLANEKLFF
DNA: TGTGCCAGCACCAGAGGGGGACTTGCCAATGAAAAACTGTTTTTT

size: .
V: TRBV5-6
J: TRBJ2-3
length: 14
D: .
CDR3: CASRLQGITDTQYF
DNA: TGTGCCAGCAGGCTACAGGGAATCACAGATACGCAGTATTTT